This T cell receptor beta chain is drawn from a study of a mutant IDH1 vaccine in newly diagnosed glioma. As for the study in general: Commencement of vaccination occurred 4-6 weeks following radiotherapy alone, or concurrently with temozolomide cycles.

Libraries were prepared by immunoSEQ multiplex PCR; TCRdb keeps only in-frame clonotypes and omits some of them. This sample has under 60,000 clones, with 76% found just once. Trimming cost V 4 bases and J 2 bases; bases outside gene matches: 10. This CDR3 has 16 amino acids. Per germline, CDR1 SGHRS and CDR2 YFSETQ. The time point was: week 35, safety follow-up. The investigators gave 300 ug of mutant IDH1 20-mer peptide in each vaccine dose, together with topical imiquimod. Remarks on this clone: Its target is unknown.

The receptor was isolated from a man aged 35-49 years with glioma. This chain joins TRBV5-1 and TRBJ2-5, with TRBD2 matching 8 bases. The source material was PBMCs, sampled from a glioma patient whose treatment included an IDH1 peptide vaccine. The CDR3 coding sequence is TGCGCCAGCAGCCGGGGCCAACTAGCGGCTCAAGAGACCCAGTACTTC. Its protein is CASSRGQLAAQETQYF.